These 32 T cell receptor beta chains originate from one sample sequenced in a study of blood T cell repertoires in COVID-19. Assay used: immunoSEQ multiplex PCR; TCRdb lists only in-frame clones, some missing. The sample consists of just over 60,000 clones, around 80% of them appearing once. The material sequenced was peripheral blood. Every receptor here comes from a man aged 55 to 70 with acute or convalescent COVID-19.

This sequence joins TRBV3-1 (or the pseudogene TRBV3-2) and TRBJ2-3; 8 positions match TRBD2. CDR3 size: 16 residues. CDR1 is LGHDT, CDR2 YNNKEL, per germline (reference sequence). After removal of 5 bases from V and 4 bases from J, the junction contained 11 bases not matched to a gene. The CDR3 here is CASSNLRASGSDTQYF. The CDR3 coding sequence is TGTGCCAGCAGCAACCTACGGGCTAGCGGGTCAGATACGCAGTATTTT.

The gene calls are TRBV19 and TRBJ2-7; D gene uncertain. The CDR3 spans 12 residues. Germline CDR1 is LNHDA and CDR2 is SQIVND (reference sequence). V lost 5 bases and J lost 4, with 9 bases in between. The CDR3 DNA sequence: TGTGCCAGTAGTGCCACAGCTTACGAGCAGTACTTC. It codes for CASSATAYEQYF.

This clone was seen a handful of times. The CDR3 reads CASSVYEQYF. In nucleotides, the CDR3 is TGTGCCAGCAGTGTATACGAGCAGTACTTC. The chain couples TRBV6-4 to TRBJ2-7; no clear D gene. V lost 4 bases and J lost 4, with 2 bases in between. Per germline, CDR1 MRHNA and CDR2 SNTAGT. This CDR3 is built from 10 residues.

This clone was counted once. The genes are TRBV9 and TRBJ2-1; 16 bases line up with TRBD2. In germline, CDR1 is SGDLS, CDR2 YYNGEE. The CDR3 is made up of 19 amino acids. The V segment lost 1 base and the J segment 1 base; nucleotides outside the gene matches: 5. The CDR3 sequence: CASSVSGLAGGPSYNEQFF. CDR3 in DNA: TGTGCCAGCAGCGTATCGGGACTAGCGGGAGGGCCATCCTACAATGAGCAGTTCTTC.

The gene calls are TRBV6-1 and TRBJ2-4; 9 bases line up with TRBD1. V was clipped by 3 bases and J by 7 bases; unmatched bases: 4. The germline gives CDR1 MNHNS, CDR2 SASEGT. The CDR3 is 14 amino acids. Here the CDR3 DNA reads TGTGCCAGCAGTGAGACAGGGGGTGGGAACATTCAGTACTTC. This codes for CASSETGGGNIQYF.

This chain connects TRBV4-2 to TRBJ2-7, with TRBD1 matching over 7 bases. The CDR3 loop spans 16 amino acids. V gave up 0 bases and J gave up 0 bases; unmatched junction bases: 5. Germline V gene lookup returns CDR1 LGHNA and CDR2 YNFKEQ. CDR3 region: CASSQEYRGYSYEQYF. The DNA for the CDR3 is TGTGCCAGCAGCCAAGAGTACAGGGGCTACTCCTACGAGCAGTACTTC.

The CDR3 protein is CASGTGQGIGELFF. The CDR3 DNA follows: TGTGCTAGTGGGACGGGACAGGGGATAGGGGAGCTGTTTTTT. The genes are TRBV12-5 and TRBJ2-2; 10 nucleotides agree with TRBD1. The junction had 6 bases not matched to a gene; V was cut back by 6 bases and J by 8 bases. Germline lookup yields CDR1 LGHNT and CDR2 FRNRAP. The CDR3 totals 14 residues. Full variable domain (outside the CDR3, taken from reference TRBV12-5 and TRBJ2-2): DARVTQTPRHKVTEMGQEVTMRCQPILGHNTVFWYRQTMMQGLELLAYFRNRAPLDDSGMPKDRFSAEMPDATLATLKIQPSEPRDSAVYFCASGTGQGIGELFFGEGSRLTVL.

The V gene is TRBV28, the J gene TRBJ2-7; TRBD1 agrees at 10 bases. The J segment lost 2 bases and the V segment lost 3 bases, leaving 10 bases of the junction unmatched. Germline CDR1 and CDR2: MDHEN and SYDVKM. The CDR3 is made up of 17 amino acids. CDR3 DNA sequence: TGTGCCAGCAGTTTCCAATACGGGACAGGGGCCGCCTACGAGCAGTACTTC. As protein: CASSFQYGTGAAYEQYF.

This clone has only one observation. The chain recombines TRBV18 with TRBJ2-7; possible D gene TRBD2, 5 bases. V lost 1 base, J lost 6 bases, and 10 bases lay in between. Germline CDR1 KGHSH, CDR2 LQKENI. This CDR3 has 13 residues. The CDR3 coding sequence is TGTGCCAGCTCACCACAGGGTAGCGCCGAGCAGTACTTC. As protein: CASSPQGSAEQYF.

This clone was detected a few times. The genes are TRBV2 and TRBJ2-1; maybe TRBD1 (6 bases). This CDR3 has 16 residues. Trimming removed 0 bases from V and 4 bases from J, with 13 bases in between. Germline values: CDR1 SNHLY, CDR2 FYNNEI. This CDR3 is CASSEAPDSPYNEQFF. CDR3 DNA sequence: TGTGCCAGCAGTGAAGCGCCGGACAGTCCATACAATGAGCAGTTCTTC.

This clone was counted a single time. V gene TRBV20-1 combines with J gene TRBJ2-7; 11 bases map to TRBD2. Germline loops: CDR1 DFQATT, CDR2 SNEGSKA (reference sequence). Unmatched junction bases numbered 5, after V lost 3 bases and J lost 1 base. This CDR3 region has 15 residues. CDR3 coding DNA: TGCAGTGCTAGTAAACTAGCGGGAGCATCCTACGAGCAGTACTTC. Its translation: CSASKLAGASYEQYF.

This chain joins TRBV28 and TRBJ1-5; 12 bases match TRBD1. Germline CDR1 reads MDHEN; CDR2 reads SYDVKM. The CDR3 extends over 19 amino acids. V lost 5 bases to trimming and J lost 3 bases; unmatched junction nucleotides: 14. The CDR3 protein is CASSPPQGTGGLVNQPQHF. The CDR3, as DNA: TGTGCCAGCAGTCCCCCGCAAGGGACAGGGGGCCTCGTCAATCAGCCCCAGCATTTT. The variable domain in full, completed from reference TRBV28 and TRBJ1-5, reads DVKVTQSSRYLVKRTGEKVFLECVQDMDHENMFWYRQDPGLGLRLIYFSYDVKMKEKGDIPEGYSVSREKKERFSLILESASTNQTSMYLCASSPPQGTGGLVNQPQHFGDGTRLSIL.

This clone appeared a single time. The sample has other DNA sequences that encode this CDR3 too. This rearrangement joins TRBV5-1 to TRBJ1-4; 9 bases align to TRBD1. Germline CDR1 SGHRS, CDR2 YFSETQ. V was pared by 3 bases and J by 5 bases, with 2 bases of the junction left unmatched. The CDR3 consists of 14 residues. CDR3 sequence reads: CASSSGQGNEKLFF. The CDR3 nucleotides read TGCGCCAGCAGCTCGGGACAGGGAAATGAAAAACTGTTTTTT.

This chain links TRBV19 with TRBJ1-2; no reliable D call. The CDR3 is 11 residues long. The V gene's germline CDR1 is LNHDA and CDR2 SQIVND (reference sequence). Trimming removed 4 bases at V and 6 bases at J, with 6 bases between. This CDR3 reads CASSSADGYTF. The CDR3 nucleotides read TGTGCCAGTAGTAGTGCGGATGGCTACACCTTC. Looking up the rest from reference TRBV19 and TRBJ1-2 gives the full variable domain: DGGITQSPKYLFRKEGQNVTLSCEQNLNHDAMYWYRQDPGQGLRLIYYSQIVNDFQKGDIAEGYSVSREKKESFPLTVTSAQKNPTAFYLCASSSADGYTFGSGTRLTVV.

The J gene is TRBJ2-7, the V gene TRBV5-3; 7 positions agree with TRBD1. TRBV5-3 falls under the ORF class, with uncertain function. The J segment lost 0 bases and the V segment lost 4 bases, leaving 7 bases of the junction unmatched. This CDR3 region has 15 residues. The chain's CDR3 is CARSPSTGSSYEQYF. The CDR3 nucleotides read TGTGCCAGAAGCCCCTCGACAGGGAGCTCCTACGAGCAGTACTTC.

CDR3 coding DNA: TGTGCCAGCAGCTTTAGCAACTCCTACGAGCAGTACTTC. Translation gives CASSFSNSYEQYF. This chain links TRBV5-6 with TRBJ2-7; D is uncertain. The CDR3 spans 13 residues. Trimming removed 2 bases from V and 0 bases from J, with 6 bases in between. CDR1 SGHDT and CDR2 YYEEEE come from the germline V gene.

The CDR3 DNA reads TGTGCCAGCAGCATTCCGGGACAGCGCACAGATACGCAGTATTTT. Translated, it gives CASSIPGQRTDTQYF. The chain combines TRBV7-9 with TRBJ2-3; 7 positions agree with TRBD1. The germline gives CDR1 SEHNR, CDR2 FQNEAQ (reference sequence). Unmatched junction bases numbered 6, after V lost 5 bases and J lost 1 base. The CDR3 is 15 residues long. Full variable domain (rest looked up from reference TRBV7-9 and TRBJ2-3): DTGVSQNPRHKITKRGQNVTFRCDPISEHNRLYWYRQTLGQGPEFLTYFQNEAQLEKSRLLSDRFSAERPKGSFSTLEIQRTEQGDSAMYLCASSIPGQRTDTQYFGPGTRLTVL.

V is TRBV5-1 and J is TRBJ2-2; a weak D match, TRBD1 (5 bases). The germline V gene has CDR1 SGHRS and CDR2 YFSETQ. This CDR3 comprises 14 residues. V dropped 2 bases and J dropped 4 bases, with 9 bases sitting between them. The CDR3 reads CASSFDSSTGELFF. Written as DNA, the CDR3 is TGCGCCAGCAGCTTTGACAGCTCCACCGGGGAGCTGTTTTTT.

This chain links TRBV6-5 with TRBJ2-1; 8 bases agree with TRBD2. This CDR3 has 15 residues. V lost 6 bases and J lost 4; bases outside the gene matches: 8. Germline CDR1 reads MNHEY; CDR2 reads SVGAGI. The CDR3, as DNA: TGTGCCAGCAGCACCACTAGCGGAGTGTACAATGAGCAGTTCTTC. It yields the protein CASSTTSGVYNEQFF.

The V call is TRBV7-9, the J call TRBJ2-1, with 14 bases fitting TRBD2. This CDR3 spans 15 amino acids. Losses at the gene ends were 3 bases for V and 8 bases for J; bases not matched to a gene: 3. Germline V lookup: CDR1 SEHNR, CDR2 FQNEAQ (reference sequence). The CDR3 bases are TGTGCCAGCAGCTTTATGGGACTAGCGGGAGATGAGCAGTTCTTC. Amino acid sequence: CASSFMGLAGDEQFF.

The chain recombines TRBV25-1 with TRBJ2-7; D is perhaps TRBD2 (6 bases). Trimming left V 4 bases short and J 7 bases short, with 14 bases between. The CDR3 length is 13 residues. CDR1 is MGHDK and CDR2 is SYGVNS in the germline V gene. The CDR3 protein is CASSAGLLGEQYF. The CDR3 DNA reads TGTGCCAGCAGTGCCGGACTATTAGGGGAGCAGTACTTC.

This chain connects TRBV18 to TRBJ1-2; D not certain. This CDR3 region has 12 residues. V lost 6 bases and J lost 0, with 5 bases in between. Germline assignment: CDR1 KGHSH and CDR2 LQKENI. The DNA for the CDR3 is TGTGCCAGCTCCGGAGCTAACTATGGCTACACCTTC. Amino acid sequence: CASSGANYGYTF.

This clone showed up just once. V gene TRBV7-2 combines with J gene TRBJ2-6; D ambiguous. The CDR3 extends over 14 amino acids. V gave up 2 bases and J gave up 2 bases, with 4 bases separating them. The germline CDR1 and CDR2 sequences are SGHTA and FQGNSA. CDR3 DNA sequence: TGTGCCAGCAGCTTAAGCCCTGGGGCCAACGTCCTGACTTTC. It translates to CASSLSPGANVLTF.

The V and J genes are TRBV19 and TRBJ1-1; no firm D call. The germline V gene encodes CDR1 LNHDA and CDR2 SQIVND (reference sequence). Trimming cost V 0 bases and J 1 base, with 6 bases left between them. CDR3 length: 14 residues. CDR3 nucleotides: TGTGCCAGTAGTATAGAGGGAGAGAACACTGAAGCTTTCTTT. Its protein is CASSIEGENTEAFF. Based on the CDR3 plus reference TRBV19 and TRBJ1-1, the full variable domain is DGGITQSPKYLFRKEGQNVTLSCEQNLNHDAMYWYRQDPGQGLRLIYYSQIVNDFQKGDIAEGYSVSREKKESFPLTVTSAQKNPTAFYLCASSIEGENTEAFFGQGTRLTVV.

The chain links TRBV29-1 to TRBJ1-2; D is ambiguous. Germline V gene lookup returns CDR1 SQVTM and CDR2 ANQGSEA. Trimming removed 4 bases from V and 0 bases from J, with 9 bases in between. The CDR3 has 13 residues. CDR3 in DNA: TGCAGCGTTGGTGACAAAGCTAACTATGGCTACACCTTC. It specifies CSVGDKANYGYTF.

The chain recombines TRBV27 with TRBJ1-4, with unresolved D. CDR3 size: 15 residues. Per the germline V gene, CDR1 is MNHEY and CDR2 is SMNVEV (reference sequence). Deletions cut 1 base from V and 3 bases from J, with 9 bases between. This CDR3 is CASSLLGRANEKLFF. DNA of the CDR3: TGTGCCAGCAGTTTATTAGGGAGAGCTAATGAAAAACTGTTTTTT.

CDR3 sequence: CASSRKGTSGSGRGETQYF. The CDR3 nucleotides are TGTGCCAGCAGCCGAAAAGGGACTAGCGGGAGCGGGCGAGGAGAGACCCAGTACTTC. The chain links TRBV3-1 (or the pseudogene TRBV3-2) to TRBJ2-5, with 14 bases fitting TRBD2. Germline-derived CDR1 and CDR2 are LGHDT and YNNKEL (reference sequence). V dropped 4 bases and J dropped 4; count of bases not matched to a gene: 14. The CDR3 has 19 amino acids.

The chain combines TRBV5-1 with TRBJ2-6; TRBD1 is a possible D gene (6 bases). The CDR3 loop spans 16 amino acids. Looked up from germline, CDR1 is SGHRS and CDR2 is YFSETQ. V was pared by 0 bases and J by 0 bases, with 7 bases between. In DNA form, the CDR3 reads TGCGCCAGCAGCTTGGCCAGGGGCTCTGGGGCCAACGTCCTGACTTTC. Protein sequence: CASSLARGSGANVLTF.

V is TRBV5-1 and J is TRBJ1-6; tentatively, D is TRBD1 (6 bases). V lost 1 base to trimming and J lost 5 bases, with 10 bases between them. CDR1 and CDR2 (germline): SGHRS, YFSETQ. The CDR3 runs 15 residues. The CDR3 bases are TGCGCCAGCAGCTTGTGGACAGCGAATAATTCACCCCTCCACTTT. This codes for CASSLWTANNSPLHF.

This clone was recorded once. The genes are TRBV2 and TRBJ1-1; possibly TRBD1 for D (5 bases). V was trimmed by 6 bases and J by 7 bases, leaving 12 bases between them. Germline lookup yields CDR1 SNHLY and CDR2 FYNNEI. The CDR3 covers 12 residues. The chain's CDR3 is CASRRNQGEAFF. CDR3 nucleotides: TGTGCCAGCAGGAGGAACCAGGGTGAAGCTTTCTTT.

This clone has more than one count but fewer than ten. This chain links TRBV19 with TRBJ2-4; 14 nucleotides agree with TRBD2. The CDR3 totals 11 residues. V lost 10 bases to trimming and J lost 15 bases; unmatched junction nucleotides: 5. Germline CDR1 reads LNHDA; CDR2 reads SQIVND (reference sequence). As DNA, the CDR3 is TGTGCCACCGGACTAGCGGGAGGAAGGTACTTC. Translation: CATGLAGGRYF.

J is TRBJ1-1 and V is TRBV5-1, with a weak D call TRBD1 (5 bases). The germline V and J ends were trimmed by 4 bases and 3 bases, with 19 bases remaining between them. Germline V gene sequence: CDR1 SGHRS, CDR2 YFSETQ. The CDR3 covers 16 residues. CDR3 DNA sequence: TGCGCCAGCAGCCCTGCAGGGTCCGCGGTATACACTGAAGCTTTCTTT. This codes for CASSPAGSAVYTEAFF.